This entry lists 15 T cell receptor beta chains sequenced from one sample in a study. A single record per CDR3 protein comes from TCRdb applying MiXCR to the reads. The repertoire holds about 800 distinct CDR3 sequences, roughly 30% seen once, with 40% to 55% in the top ten. Sequences were obtained from CD8+ T cells (not recorded whether cultured). These TCRs come from a female donor.

As concerns this clonotype: A clone one base away is much larger, so this may be a read error. The chain employs TRBV6-9 and TRBJ2-2; 8 nucleotides match TRBD2. V trimming: 6 bases; J trimming: 0 bases; junction bases outside the gene matches: 21. The germline gives CDR1 MNHGY, CDR2 SVAAGI. The CDR3 length is 21 residues. In nucleotides, the CDR3 is TGTGCCAGCAGACCTCACGTCCACCCTCTAGCGGGCCCCGCGAACACCGGGGAGCTGTTTTTT. It codes for CASRPHVHPLAGPANTGELFF.

The V gene is TRBV20-1, the J gene TRBJ1-3, with TRBD1 matching 7 bases. CDR1 and CDR2 (germline): DFQATT, SNEGSKA (reference sequence). J gave up 0 bases and V 0 bases, and 8 bases lay outside the gene matches. The CDR3 totals 17 residues. Here the CDR3 reads CSARDPGQLVSGNTIYF. CDR3 bases: TGCAGTGCTAGAGACCCGGGACAGCTGGTCTCTGGAAACACCATATATTTT.

By sample fraction, this clonotype is medium-sized. The chain employs TRBV19 and TRBJ2-2; D not resolved. The CDR3 loop spans 13 amino acids. The germline CDR1 and CDR2 sequences are LNHDA and SQIVND (reference sequence). Trimming removed 2 bases at V and 13 bases at J, with 14 bases between. CDR3 sequence (DNA): TGTGCCAGTAGTATACGGAGCGCAGGCCCGCTGTTTTTT. Its protein is CASSIRSAGPLFF.

Concerning this clonotype: One junction end does not reproduce the germline sequence, and a read error may be involved. The genes are TRBV19 and TRBJ2-2; a weak D match, TRBD2 (5 bases). There are 13 residues in the CDR3. The germline V gene encodes CDR1 LNHDA and CDR2 SQIVND (reference sequence). The CDR3 here is CASSIRFIGEPFF. The CDR3 DNA is TGTGCCAGTAGTATCCGGTTCATCGGGGAGCCGTTTTTT. The full variable domain, completed using reference TRBV19 and TRBJ2-2, is DGGITQSPKYLFRKEGQNVTLSCEQNLNHDAMYWYRQDPGQGLRLIYYSQIVNDFQKGDIAEGYSVSREKKESFPLTVTSAQKNPTAFYLCASSIRFIGEPFFGEGSRLTVL.

In its sample, this clonotype ranks as medium-sized. The chain joins TRBV19 to TRBJ2-7; D is undetermined. CDR1 and CDR2 from the germline V gene are LNHDA and SQIVND (reference sequence). Trimming removed 4 bases from V and 3 bases from J, with 10 bases in between. The CDR3 has 13 residues. The DNA for the CDR3 is TGTGCCAGTAGTACAAGGTCGGACTACGAGCAGTACTTC. Translation gives CASSTRSDYEQYF.

By share, this clonotype counts as medium-sized. The chain is built from TRBV5-6 and TRBJ2-6, with D maybe TRBD2 (5 bases). Deletions cut 2 bases from V and 4 bases from J, with 7 bases between. Germline CDR1 is SGHDT and CDR2 is YYEEEE. This CDR3 is 14 amino acids long. CDR3 in amino acids: CASSFGSGANVLTF. The CDR3 DNA sequence: TGTGCCAGCAGCTTTGGGAGCGGGGCCAACGTCCTGACTTTC.

About this clonotype itself: One end of the junction varies from germline; a read error may be responsible. The CDR3 DNA reads TGCGCCAGTGGCGGTCGGTCGGCCGTTGAAGCTTTCTTT. Its translation is CASGGRSAVEAFF. The V call is TRBV19, the J call TRBJ1-1; no reliable D call. This CDR3 has 13 amino acids. Germline CDR1 LNHDA, CDR2 SQIVND (reference sequence).

This clonotype was picked up many times. The chain uses TRBV29-1 and TRBJ2-2, with a weak D call TRBD1 (6 bases). CDR3 length equals 13 residues. Germline V lookup: CDR1 SQVTM, CDR2 ANQGSEA. The V gene lost 6 bases and the J gene lost 1 base, with 9 bases spanning the gap. CDR3 bases: TGCAGCGTACAACAGGGGAACACCGGGGAGCTGTTTTTT. Its protein product is CSVQQGNTGELFF.

Ten or more counts support this clonotype. The chain couples TRBV12-3 or TRBV12-4 to TRBJ2-5; 7 positions agree with TRBD2. V trimming: 6 bases; J trimming: 4 bases; junction bases outside the gene matches: 5. This CDR3 is 13 amino acids long. This chain's CDR3 is CASRMASGETQYF. CDR3 nucleotides: TGTGCCAGCAGGATGGCTAGCGGAGAGACCCAGTACTTC.

About this clonotype itself: The junction differs from germline at one of its ends, possibly a read error. V is TRBV19 and J is TRBJ2-2; D is ambiguous. Germline V gene sequence: CDR1 LNHDA, CDR2 SQIVND (reference sequence). The CDR3 is 13 residues long. CDR3 sequence (DNA): TGTGCCGGTAGTATTAGAAGCACCGGGGAGCTGTTTTTT. This sequence encodes CAGSIRSTGELFF.

By share of the sample, this clonotype is medium-sized. J is TRBJ2-1 and V is TRBV29-1; a weak D match, TRBD2 (5 bases). Germline V gene data show CDR1 as SQVTM and CDR2 as ANQGSEA. The CDR3 runs to 15 residues. The ends were cut back, 1 base at V and 2 bases at J, with 12 bases in the middle. The CDR3 spells CSVEVVGVPYNEQFF. Here the CDR3 DNA reads TGCAGCGTTGAAGTGGTGGGAGTCCCCTACAATGAGCAGTTCTTC.

The CDR3: CASSSTDGGFVNTEAFF. The CDR3, as DNA: TGTGCCAGCAGTTCTACCGACGGGGGATTTGTGAACACTGAAGCTTTCTTT. The chain uses TRBV3-1 and TRBJ1-1, with a tentative D call TRBD1 (5 bases). V lost 6 bases, J lost 0 bases, and 20 bases lay in between. Germline V gene sequence: CDR1 LGHDT, CDR2 YNNKEL (reference sequence). The CDR3 loop spans 17 amino acids.

The chain uses TRBV29-1 and TRBJ2-1; 8 positions agree with TRBD1. The V and J ends lost 5 bases and 3 bases, in that order; junction bases with no gene match: 3. The CDR3 is made up of 13 amino acids. Germline-derived CDR1 and CDR2 are SQVTM and ANQGSEA. CDR3 bases: TGCAGCGTTAAACAGGGGGACTACAATGAGCAGTTCTTC. This translates into CSVKQGDYNEQFF.

With respect to this clonotype: This may stem from a read error, because a much larger clone lies one nucleotide away. The rearrangement uses TRBV19 and TRBJ2-3; unclear D gene. This CDR3 comprises 13 residues. Trimming took off 11 bases at V and 5 bases at J, with 17 bases between the two ends. The germline gives CDR1 LNHDA, CDR2 SQIVND (reference sequence). The CDR3 DNA follows: TGTGCCGGTTCGTCTTATTCTGTAGATACGCAGTATTTT. This encodes CAGSSYSVDTQYF.

This clonotype is labeled large (0.1 to 1%). The chain couples TRBV19 to TRBJ2-6, with D unresolved. Germline V gene sequence: CDR1 LNHDA, CDR2 SQIVND (reference sequence). This CDR3 is built from 13 residues. The V end lost 8 bases, the J end lost 0 bases, and 5 bases lay between the germline ends. The CDR3 loop reads CASGSSGANVLTF. CDR3 in DNA: TGTGCCAGTGGTAGCTCTGGGGCCAACGTCCTGACTTTC.